One and the same sample provided the 23 T cell receptor beta chains below, sequenced in a study of blood T cell repertoires in COVID-19 (dated by TCRdb to 2020 to 2022). The library was built by means of the immunoSEQ multiplex PCR assay. Sourced from immuneACCESS, this table was stored by TCRdb with only in-frame sequences that have V and J called. A share of the clones is absent; for the studies checked, an unresolved V gene accounts for under half, and the remainder has no known explanation. The sample table contains some 300,000 clones; only one count was recorded for about 90% of them. Of the sample, over 9% is held by the ten largest clones. Sequenced material: PBMCs or T cells enriched from blood (not recorded which). The receptors originated from a woman aged 30 to 39 who had recovered from COVID-19.

As for this clone: Additional DNA sequences in this sample encode the identical CDR3. This chain uses TRBV7-9 with TRBJ2-5; D gene unclear. CDR1 is SEHNR, CDR2 FQNEAQ, per germline (reference sequence). V was trimmed by 2 bases and J by 5 bases, leaving 3 bases between them. The CDR3 runs to 11 residues. In DNA, the CDR3 is TGTGCCAGCAGCTTACTGGAGACCCAGTACTTC. This codes for CASSLLETQYF.

The V and J genes are TRBV6-5 and TRBJ1-6; D is perhaps TRBD1 (5 bases). This CDR3 is built from 16 residues. V lost 3 bases and J lost 6, with 15 bases in between. In germline, CDR1 is MNHEY, CDR2 SVGAGI. CDR3 amino acids: CASSYSGGVGNSPLHF. DNA of the CDR3: TGTGCCAGCAGTTATTCGGGGGGAGTGGGTAATTCACCCCTCCACTTT.

This chain uses TRBV12-3 or TRBV12-4 with TRBJ1-5; D is perhaps TRBD1 (6 bases). This CDR3 contains 13 residues. Between the trimmed V and J ends, which lost 4 bases and 6 bases, there was a span of 10 bases. As DNA, the CDR3 is TGTGCCAGCAGTTCACAGGGCTCTCAGCCCCAGCATTTT. It is translated as CASSSQGSQPQHF.

The gene calls are TRBV10-2 and TRBJ2-2; no reliable D call. V dropped 2 bases and J dropped 4 bases, with 5 bases sitting between them. The CDR3 is 13 residues long. Looked up from germline, CDR1 is WSHSY and CDR2 is SAAADI. The CDR3 here is CASSETLTGELFF. The CDR3 nucleotides read TGCGCCAGCAGTGAGACTCTCACCGGGGAGCTGTTTTTT.

This clone has just one count. The chain has TRBV3-1 (or the pseudogene TRBV3-2) and TRBJ1-1, with 8 bases lining up with TRBD1. After removal of 1 base from V and 4 bases from J, the junction contained 8 bases not matched to a gene. The V gene's germline CDR1 is LGHDT and CDR2 YNNKEL (reference sequence). This CDR3 is built from 16 residues. The CDR3 protein is CASSQAPGTGFTEAFF. The CDR3 DNA follows: TGTGCCAGCAGCCAAGCCCCGGGGACAGGTTTCACTGAAGCTTTCTTT.

The rearrangement joins TRBV19 to TRBJ1-1; TRBD1 aligns across 9 bases. The CDR3 consists of 14 residues. The V segment lost 5 bases and the J segment 5 bases; nucleotides outside the gene matches: 6. The germline V gene has CDR1 LNHDA and CDR2 SQIVND (reference sequence). The CDR3 bases are TGTGCCAGTAGTTGGGGGACAGGGCCGACTGAAGCTTTCTTT. Amino acid sequence: CASSWGTGPTEAFF.

The chain couples TRBV27 to TRBJ2-3; D is unresolved. This CDR3 comprises 14 residues. Germline CDR1 is MNHEY and CDR2 is SMNVEV (reference sequence). V dropped 4 bases and J dropped 2 bases, with 10 bases sitting between them. This CDR3 is CASSYAIPTDTQYF. DNA of the CDR3: TGTGCCAGCAGTTACGCTATACCCACAGATACGCAGTATTTT.

The rearrangement joins TRBV27 to TRBJ1-1, with a weak D call TRBD1 (6 bases). Trimming stripped 2 bases from V and 10 bases from J, with 20 bases between. The CDR3 contains 15 residues. Per germline, CDR1 MNHEY and CDR2 SMNVEV (reference sequence). The DNA for the CDR3 is TGTGCCAGCAGTTTAGAAGCGGGGGCCCCCTTGGGAGCTTTCTTT. This translates into CASSLEAGAPLGAFF.

The table lists this clone with a few counts. The genes are TRBV28 and TRBJ1-5; tentatively, D is TRBD1 (5 bases). CDR3 length: 14 residues. Trimming stripped 6 bases from V and 11 bases from J, with 20 bases between. The germline V gene encodes CDR1 MDHEN and CDR2 SYDVKM. The CDR3 is CASRGHVGDSAQHF. Written as DNA, the CDR3 is TGTGCCAGCAGGGGCCACGTGGGCGACAGTGCCCAGCATTTT.

This clone was counted only a few times. The V and J genes are TRBV18 and TRBJ1-6, with D tentatively TRBD1 (5 bases). This CDR3 has 15 amino acids. V gave up 2 bases and J gave up 5 bases, with 10 bases separating them. The V gene's germline CDR1 is KGHSH and CDR2 LQKENI. The CDR3 DNA reads TGTGCCAGCTCACCATGGGGGGTAGATAATTCACCCCTCCACTTT. It yields the protein CASSPWGVDNSPLHF.

The rearrangement links TRBV11-2 to TRBJ2-3, with D maybe TRBD2 (6 bases). Trimming stripped 1 base from V and 1 base from J, with 9 bases between. Germline V gene data show CDR1 as SGHAT and CDR2 as FQNNGV. This CDR3 is built from 15 residues. The CDR3 protein is CASSLVGGGTDTQYF. DNA of the CDR3: TGTGCCAGCAGCTTAGTCGGGGGTGGCACAGATACGCAGTATTTT.

This chain joins TRBV19 and TRBJ2-5; 7 bases line up with TRBD1. This CDR3 is built from 16 residues. V shed 6 bases and J 2 bases; nucleotides not matched to a gene: 12. The V gene's germline CDR1 is LNHDA and CDR2 SQIVND (reference sequence). The CDR3 loop is CASSRDSHGEQETQYF. In nucleotides, the CDR3 is TGTGCCAGTAGCCGGGACAGCCATGGGGAACAAGAGACCCAGTACTTC.

V usage is TRBV6-1 and J usage is TRBJ2-7; 11 bases map to TRBD2. The CDR3 loop spans 15 amino acids. The trim removed 2 bases at V and 4 bases at J, leaving 4 bases unmatched. CDR1 and CDR2 (germline): MNHNS, SASEGT. The CDR3 reads CASSESASGRYEQYF. CDR3 bases: TGTGCCAGCAGTGAATCAGCTAGCGGGAGGTACGAGCAGTACTTC.

This chain joins TRBV4-3 and TRBJ1-1; D unclear. The CDR3 is made up of 14 amino acids. V gave up 0 bases and J gave up 7 bases, with 12 bases separating them. The germline V gene encodes CDR1 LGHNA and CDR2 YSLEER. CDR3 loop: CASSQDSMHSEAFF. The CDR3, as DNA: TGCGCCAGCAGCCAAGATAGTATGCACAGTGAAGCTTTCTTT.

V gene TRBV27 combines with J gene TRBJ2-3; 12 bases are a match to TRBD2. The V gene's germline CDR1 is MNHEY and CDR2 SMNVEV (reference sequence). The V and J ends lost 1 base and 5 bases, in that order; junction bases with no gene match: 1. The CDR3 is made up of 15 amino acids. The CDR3 loop reads CASSLWGLAGDTQYF. As DNA, the CDR3 is TGTGCCAGCAGTTTATGGGGACTAGCGGGAGATACGCAGTATTTT.

The V gene is TRBV6-6, the J gene TRBJ2-3; maybe TRBD2 (5 bases). Trimming pared 7 bases from V and 2 bases from J, leaving 10 bases between. Germline CDR1 and CDR2: MNHNY and SVGAGI (reference sequence). The CDR3 runs 13 residues. This CDR3 reads CASNLGDTDTQYF. For the CDR3, the DNA is TGTGCCAGCAATTTGGGAGACACAGATACGCAGTATTTT.

Here the CDR3 reads CASRGQLEAFF. The CDR3, as DNA: TGTGCCAGCAGGGGACAGCTTGAAGCTTTCTTT. The chain recombines TRBV6-5 with TRBJ1-1; 7 positions agree with TRBD1. Trimming cost V 6 bases and J 7 bases; bases outside gene matches: 2. The CDR3 extends over 11 amino acids. CDR1 is MNHEY and CDR2 is SVGAGI in the germline V gene.

The V and J genes are TRBV29-1 and TRBJ1-2, with TRBD1 matching 10 bases. The CDR3 is 13 amino acids. The V segment lost 3 bases and the J segment 2 bases; nucleotides outside the gene matches: 0. CDR1 and CDR2 (germline): SQVTM, ANQGSEA. CDR3 nucleotide sequence: TGCAGCGTTGAGGGACAGGGGAACTATGGCTACACCTTC. Its translation is CSVEGQGNYGYTF.

This sequence joins TRBV7-9 and TRBJ1-1, with TRBD1 matching 8 bases. CDR3 length: 12 amino acids. From germline, CDR1 is SEHNR and CDR2 FQNEAQ (reference sequence). Trimming at V came to 4 bases and at J to 8 bases, leaving 3 bases not matched to a gene. The CDR3 nucleotides are TGTGCCAGCAGCTCTGACAGGGGAGAAGCTTTCTTT. This codes for CASSSDRGEAFF.

DNA of the CDR3: TGTGCCAGCCGGCCCGGGATGAACACCGGGGAGCTGTTTTTT. This encodes CASRPGMNTGELFF. The rearrangement links TRBV2 to TRBJ2-2, with a tentative D call TRBD2 (5 bases). V lost 8 bases and J lost 1, with 11 bases in between. Germline CDR1 reads SNHLY; CDR2 reads FYNNEI. The CDR3 has 14 amino acids.

The chain is built from TRBV5-1 and TRBJ1-6; no firm D call. Trimming took 6 bases from V and 8 from J, leaving 18 bases between them. Per the germline V gene, CDR1 is SGHRS and CDR2 is YFSETQ. The CDR3 contains 15 residues. CDR3 DNA: TGCGCCAGCACCCACGGCGGGTTGCAGGATTCACCCCTCCACTTT. Encoded protein: CASTHGGLQDSPLHF.

This chain links TRBV28 with TRBJ1-1; D not certain. The germline gives CDR1 MDHEN, CDR2 SYDVKM. The CDR3 consists of 13 residues. The V gene lost 2 bases and the J gene lost 1 base, with 5 bases spanning the gap. The CDR3 sequence: CASSLRENTEAFF. CDR3 coding DNA: TGTGCCAGCAGTTTACGGGAGAACACTGAAGCTTTCTTT.

The rearrangement uses TRBV29-1 and TRBJ2-5; 9 bases fit TRBD2. V lost 4 bases to trimming and J lost 9 bases; unmatched junction nucleotides: 15. CDR1 is SQVTM and CDR2 is ANQGSEA in the germline V gene. This CDR3 spans 15 amino acids. The CDR3: CSVVMAGGPTAAQYF. Written as DNA, the CDR3 is TGCAGCGTTGTTATGGCGGGAGGGCCGACGGCGGCCCAGTACTTC.